Below, 7 T cell receptor beta chains from the same sample are listed, as sequenced in a study of cytomegalovirus exposure and HLA in healthy donors (dated by TCRdb to 2015 to 2018). Libraries were made using the immunoSEQ multiplex PCR assay. The multiplex PCR relied on a mix of 60 forward primers for TCR Vbeta segments and 13 reverse primers for TCR Jbeta segments. Not all clones reach the TCRdb copy of this immuneACCESS table, which keeps in-frame sequences only. Checked studies attribute under half of the gap to unresolved V genes and leave the rest unexplained. The sample yields 100,000 to 150,000 clones; 60% to 85% were counted once. The leading ten clones occupy 1.2% of the sample. The sequenced sample was PBMCs. Source of these receptors: a female donor in good health and CMV-seronegative.

The rearrangement joins TRBV11-2 to TRBJ1-2; 7 bases are shared with TRBD1. The germline V gene has CDR1 SGHAT and CDR2 FQNNGV. The CDR3 is made up of 14 amino acids. V lost 5 bases and J lost 5; bases outside the gene matches: 8. The CDR3 loop reads CASSQSEGAYGYTF. The CDR3 nucleotides read TGTGCCAGCAGCCAGAGCGAGGGGGCGTATGGCTACACCTTC.

This chain joins TRBV7-9 and TRBJ2-7, with a tentative D call TRBD1 (6 bases). V was trimmed by 1 base and J by 6 bases, leaving 13 bases between them. CDR1 is SEHNR, CDR2 FQNEAQ, per germline (reference sequence). This CDR3 has 14 residues. The CDR3 protein is CASSLEGTSSEQYF. CDR3 nucleotide sequence: TGTGCCAGCAGCTTAGAGGGGACATCGTCCGAGCAGTACTTC.

V is TRBV5-1 and J is TRBJ1-6; no clear D gene. Trimming shortened V by 0 bases and J by 3 bases, and 13 bases separated the two germline ends. Per the germline V gene, CDR1 is SGHRS and CDR2 is YFSETQ. The CDR3 contains 17 residues. CDR3 sequence reads: CASSLAISGNYNSPLHF. DNA for the CDR3: TGCGCCAGCAGCTTGGCCATATCAGGAAACTATAATTCACCCCTCCACTTT.

The chain combines TRBV7-3 with TRBJ2-2, with TRBD2 matching 9 bases. Looked up from germline, CDR1 is SGHTA and CDR2 is FQGTGA. The CDR3 consists of 15 residues. After removal of 1 base from V and 10 bases from J, the junction contained 7 bases not matched to a gene. CDR3 sequence reads: CASSLNGGGALELFF. CDR3 in DNA: TGTGCCAGCAGCTTAAATGGCGGGGGGGCCCTGGAGCTGTTTTTT.

The chain couples TRBV30 to TRBJ1-1; D perhaps matches TRBD1 (6 bases). Germline V gene data show CDR1 as GTSNPN and CDR2 as SVGIG (reference sequence). V was clipped by 3 bases and J by 4 bases, with 18 bases between them. The CDR3 length is 15 residues. The CDR3 is CAWRGGAGATTEAFF. CDR3 DNA sequence: TGTGCCTGGAGGGGGGGGGCGGGGGCGACCACTGAAGCTTTCTTT.

The rearrangement joins TRBV28 to TRBJ2-4, with TRBD2 matching 8 bases. The CDR3 is 19 residues long. V was pared by 2 bases and J by 0 bases, with 12 bases of the junction left unmatched. Germline V gene sequence: CDR1 MDHEN, CDR2 SYDVKM. The CDR3 sequence is CASSLGSLAGTVAKNIQYF. DNA for the CDR3: TGTGCCAGCAGTTTAGGGAGCTTAGCGGGAACCGTAGCCAAAAACATTCAGTACTTC. Filled out from reference TRBV28 and TRBJ2-4, the complete variable domain reads DVKVTQSSRYLVKRTGEKVFLECVQDMDHENMFWYRQDPGLGLRLIYFSYDVKMKEKGDIPEGYSVSREKKERFSLILESASTNQTSMYLCASSLGSLAGTVAKNIQYFGAGTRLSVL.

This clone has just one count. The chain couples TRBV30 to TRBJ2-3, with TRBD2 matching 10 bases. The CDR3 runs to 15 residues. After removal of 3 bases from V and 2 bases from J, the junction contained 5 bases not matched to a gene. The germline V gene has CDR1 GTSNPN and CDR2 SVGIG (reference sequence). The CDR3 coding sequence is TGTGCCTGGAGCTTAAGCGGGGGGGCCACAGATACGCAGTATTTT. Residues: CAWSLSGGATDTQYF.